Reported below is one T cell receptor (beta chain). Its antigen remains unidentified. This record comes from a study of cytomegalovirus exposure and HLA in healthy donors. General study results and limits: In vitro assays verified that three CMV-associated chains recognized CMV antigens specifically.

The CDR3 spans 13 residues. Germline-derived CDR1 and CDR2 are SGHKS and YYEKEE (reference sequence). V lost 0 bases to trimming and J lost 2 bases, with 6 bases between them. Amplification used 60 Vbeta primers and 13 Jbeta primers. Data came from immunoSEQ multiplex PCR; TCRdb stores just in-frame clones and leaves some out. The sample has under 150,000 clones, 73% seen once. The clonotype comes from a human donor in good health. The J gene is TRBJ2-7, the V gene TRBV5-5; no clear D. The sequenced sample consisted of PBMCs. CDR3 sequence (DNA): TGTGCCAGCAGCTTGGCCCTTACCTACGAGCAGTACTTC. It is translated as CASSLALTYEQYF.